This T cell receptor (beta chain) was documented in a study of blood T cell repertoires in COVID-19. The protocol was immunoSEQ multiplex PCR, while the TCRdb copy is restricted to in-frame clones and leaves out a portion. The table includes over 150,000 clones, approximately 83% detected once. The germline gives CDR1 SGHTA, CDR2 FQGTGA. V lost 1 base, J lost 2 bases, and 3 bases stayed unmatched. The CDR3 runs 15 residues. This clonotype was obtained from a man aged 65 to 85 with active or convalescent COVID-19. The sequencing input was peripheral blood. This rearrangement joins TRBV7-3 to TRBJ2-7; 9 bases are a match to TRBD2. The CDR3 loop reads CASSLIAGDPYEQYF. The CDR3 DNA reads TGTGCCAGCAGCTTAATAGCGGGAGATCCCTACGAGCAGTACTTC.